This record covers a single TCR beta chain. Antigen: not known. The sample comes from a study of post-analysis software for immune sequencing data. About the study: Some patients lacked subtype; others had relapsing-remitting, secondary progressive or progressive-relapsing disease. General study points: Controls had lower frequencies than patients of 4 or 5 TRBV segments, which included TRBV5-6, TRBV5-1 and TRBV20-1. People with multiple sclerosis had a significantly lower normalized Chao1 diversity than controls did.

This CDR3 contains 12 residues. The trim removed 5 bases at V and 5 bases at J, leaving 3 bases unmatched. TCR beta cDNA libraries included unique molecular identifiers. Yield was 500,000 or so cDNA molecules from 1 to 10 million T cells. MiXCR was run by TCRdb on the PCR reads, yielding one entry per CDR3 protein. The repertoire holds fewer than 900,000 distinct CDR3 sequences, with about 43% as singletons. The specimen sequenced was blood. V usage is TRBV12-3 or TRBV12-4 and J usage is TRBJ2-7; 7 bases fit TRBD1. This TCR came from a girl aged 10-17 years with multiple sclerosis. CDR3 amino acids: CASSDRVHEQYF. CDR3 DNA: TGTGCCAGCAGTGACAGGGTCCACGAGCAGTACTTC.